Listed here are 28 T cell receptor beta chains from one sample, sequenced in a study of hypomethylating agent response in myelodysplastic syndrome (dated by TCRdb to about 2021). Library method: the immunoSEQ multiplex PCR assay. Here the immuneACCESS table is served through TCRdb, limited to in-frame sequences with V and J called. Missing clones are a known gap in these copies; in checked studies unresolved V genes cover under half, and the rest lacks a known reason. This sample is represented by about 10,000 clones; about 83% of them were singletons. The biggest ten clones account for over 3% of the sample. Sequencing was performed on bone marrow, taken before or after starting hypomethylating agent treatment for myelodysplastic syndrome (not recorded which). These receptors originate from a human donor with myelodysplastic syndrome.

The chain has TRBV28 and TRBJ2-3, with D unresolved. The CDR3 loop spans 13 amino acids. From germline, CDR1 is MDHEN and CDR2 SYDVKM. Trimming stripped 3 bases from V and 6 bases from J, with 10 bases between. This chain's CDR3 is CASSFPDVDTQYF. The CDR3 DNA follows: TGTGCCAGCAGTTTTCCGGACGTTGATACGCAGTATTTT.

In nucleotides, the CDR3 is TGTGCCAGTAGTATAGCGCCGGGATATGGCTACACCTTC. It yields the protein CASSIAPGYGYTF. This chain uses TRBV19 with TRBJ1-2; D is ambiguous. The germline V and J ends were trimmed by 1 base and 5 bases, with 8 bases remaining between them. The CDR3 runs to 13 residues. Germline V gene data show CDR1 as LNHDA and CDR2 as SQIVND (reference sequence).

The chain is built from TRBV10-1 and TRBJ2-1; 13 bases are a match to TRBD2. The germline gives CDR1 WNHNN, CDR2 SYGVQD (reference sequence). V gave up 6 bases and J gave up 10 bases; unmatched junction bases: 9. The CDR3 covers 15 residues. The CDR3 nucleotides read TGCGCCAGCAGGGCCGGGACTAGCGGGAAGGACGAGCAGTTCTTC. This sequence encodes CASRAGTSGKDEQFF.

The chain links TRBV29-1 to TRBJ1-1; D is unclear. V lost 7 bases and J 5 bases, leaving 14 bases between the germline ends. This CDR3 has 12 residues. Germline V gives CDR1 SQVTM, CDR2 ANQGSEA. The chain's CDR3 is CSAEGRTTEAFF. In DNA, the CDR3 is TGCAGCGCCGAAGGGCGGACTACTGAAGCTTTCTTT. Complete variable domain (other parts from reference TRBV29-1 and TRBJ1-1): SAVISQKPSRDICQRGTSLTIQCQVDSQVTMMFWYRQQPGQSLTLIATANQGSEATYESGFVIDKFPISRPNLTFSTLTVSNMSPEDSSIYLCSAEGRTTEAFFGQGTRLTVV.

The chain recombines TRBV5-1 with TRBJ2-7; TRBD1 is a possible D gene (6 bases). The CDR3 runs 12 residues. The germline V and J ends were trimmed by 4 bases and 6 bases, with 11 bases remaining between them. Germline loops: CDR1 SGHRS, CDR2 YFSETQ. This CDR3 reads CASSDLGGEQYF. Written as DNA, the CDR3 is TGCGCCAGCAGCGATCTAGGGGGCGAGCAGTACTTC.

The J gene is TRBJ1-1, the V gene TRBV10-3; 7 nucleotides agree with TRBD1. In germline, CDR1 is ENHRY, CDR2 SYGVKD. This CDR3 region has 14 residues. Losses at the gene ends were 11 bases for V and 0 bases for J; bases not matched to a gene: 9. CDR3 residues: CAANQGVMNTEAFF. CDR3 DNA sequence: TGTGCCGCCAACCAGGGGGTGATGAACACTGAAGCTTTCTTT.

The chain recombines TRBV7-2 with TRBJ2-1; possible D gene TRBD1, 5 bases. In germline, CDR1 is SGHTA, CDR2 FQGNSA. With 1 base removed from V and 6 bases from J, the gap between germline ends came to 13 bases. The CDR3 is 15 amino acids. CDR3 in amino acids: CASSLGVGRANEQFF. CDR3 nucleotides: TGTGCCAGCAGCTTAGGGGTCGGCAGGGCCAATGAGCAGTTCTTC.

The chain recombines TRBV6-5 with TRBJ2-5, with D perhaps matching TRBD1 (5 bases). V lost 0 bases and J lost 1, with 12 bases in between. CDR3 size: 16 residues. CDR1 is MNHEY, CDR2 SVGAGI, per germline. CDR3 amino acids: CASSYSVGQGQETQYF. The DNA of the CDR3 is TGTGCCAGCAGTTACTCGGTAGGGCAGGGCCAAGAGACCCAGTACTTC.

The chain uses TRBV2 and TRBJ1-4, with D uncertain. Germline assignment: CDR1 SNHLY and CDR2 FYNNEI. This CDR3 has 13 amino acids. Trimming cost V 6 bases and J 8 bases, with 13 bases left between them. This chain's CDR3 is CASSGSGNEKLFF. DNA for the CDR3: TGTGCCAGCAGCGGGTCGGGGAACGAAAAACTGTTTTTT.

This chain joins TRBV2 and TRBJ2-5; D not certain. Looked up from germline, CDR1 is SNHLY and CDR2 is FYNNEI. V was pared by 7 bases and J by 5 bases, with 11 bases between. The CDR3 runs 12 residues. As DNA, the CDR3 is TGTGCCAGCACCTCGGATGGGGAGACCCAGTACTTC. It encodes CASTSDGETQYF.

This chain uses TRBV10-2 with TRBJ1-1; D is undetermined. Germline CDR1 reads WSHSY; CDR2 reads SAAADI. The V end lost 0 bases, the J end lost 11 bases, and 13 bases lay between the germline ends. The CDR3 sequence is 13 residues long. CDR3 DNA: TGCGCCAGCAGTGAGTCAGGCACGCGAGGGGCTTTCTTT. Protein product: CASSESGTRGAFF.

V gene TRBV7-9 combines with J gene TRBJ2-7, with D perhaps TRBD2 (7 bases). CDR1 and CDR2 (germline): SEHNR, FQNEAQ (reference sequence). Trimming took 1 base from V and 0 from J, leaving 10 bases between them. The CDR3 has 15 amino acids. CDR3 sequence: CASSLDGGPSYEQYF. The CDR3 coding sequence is TGTGCCAGCAGCTTAGACGGGGGGCCCTCCTACGAGCAGTACTTC.

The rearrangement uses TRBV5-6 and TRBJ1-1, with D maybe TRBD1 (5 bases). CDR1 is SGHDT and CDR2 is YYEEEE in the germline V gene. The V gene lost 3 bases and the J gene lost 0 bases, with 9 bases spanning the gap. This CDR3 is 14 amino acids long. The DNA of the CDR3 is TGTGCCAGCAGCTCAGGGTATGTGAACACTGAAGCTTTCTTT. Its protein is CASSSGYVNTEAFF.

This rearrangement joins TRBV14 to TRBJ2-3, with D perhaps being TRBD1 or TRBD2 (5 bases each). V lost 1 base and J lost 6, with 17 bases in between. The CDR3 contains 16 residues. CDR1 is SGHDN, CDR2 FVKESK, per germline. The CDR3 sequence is CASSQGGRGPKDTQYF. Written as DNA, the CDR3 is TGTGCCAGCAGCCAAGGCGGCCGGGGCCCAAAGGATACGCAGTATTTT.

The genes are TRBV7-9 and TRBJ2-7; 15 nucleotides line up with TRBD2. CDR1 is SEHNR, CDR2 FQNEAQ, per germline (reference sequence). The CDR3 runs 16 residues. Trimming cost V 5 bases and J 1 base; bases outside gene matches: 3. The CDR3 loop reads CASSRTSGGESYEQYF. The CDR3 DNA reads TGTGCCAGCAGCCGGACTAGCGGGGGGGAATCCTACGAGCAGTACTTC.

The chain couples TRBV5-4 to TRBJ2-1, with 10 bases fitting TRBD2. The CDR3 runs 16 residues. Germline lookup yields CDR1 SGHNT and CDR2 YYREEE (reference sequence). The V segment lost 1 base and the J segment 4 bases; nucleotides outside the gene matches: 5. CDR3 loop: CASSLPLAGAYNEQFF. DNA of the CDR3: TGTGCCAGCAGCTTGCCTCTAGCGGGAGCTTACAATGAGCAGTTCTTC.

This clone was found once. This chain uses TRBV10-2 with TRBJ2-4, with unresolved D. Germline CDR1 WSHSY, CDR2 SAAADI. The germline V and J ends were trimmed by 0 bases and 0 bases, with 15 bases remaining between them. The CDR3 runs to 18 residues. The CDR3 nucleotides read TGCGCCAGCAGTGAGTCGAATCTTGGGGTGCTAGCCAAAAACATTCAGTACTTC. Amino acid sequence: CASSESNLGVLAKNIQYF.

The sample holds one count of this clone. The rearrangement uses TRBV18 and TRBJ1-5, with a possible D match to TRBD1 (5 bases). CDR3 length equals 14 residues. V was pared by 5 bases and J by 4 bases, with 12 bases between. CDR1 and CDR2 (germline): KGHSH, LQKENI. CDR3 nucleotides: TGTGCCAGCTCAACGGGACGGGAAAATCAGCCCCAGCATTTT. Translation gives CASSTGRENQPQHF.

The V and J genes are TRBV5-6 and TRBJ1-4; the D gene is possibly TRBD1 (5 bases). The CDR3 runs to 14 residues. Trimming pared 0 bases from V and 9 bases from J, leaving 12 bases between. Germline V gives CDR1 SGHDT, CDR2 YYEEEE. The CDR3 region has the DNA TGTGCCAGCAGCTTGGCGGCAGGGTCCAAAAAACTGTTTTTT. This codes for CASSLAAGSKKLFF.

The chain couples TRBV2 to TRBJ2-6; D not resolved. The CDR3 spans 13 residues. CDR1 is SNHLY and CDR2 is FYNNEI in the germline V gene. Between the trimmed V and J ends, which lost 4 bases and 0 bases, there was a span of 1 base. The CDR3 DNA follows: TGTGCCAGCAGTGTCTCTGGGGCCAACGTCCTGACTTTC. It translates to CASSVSGANVLTF.

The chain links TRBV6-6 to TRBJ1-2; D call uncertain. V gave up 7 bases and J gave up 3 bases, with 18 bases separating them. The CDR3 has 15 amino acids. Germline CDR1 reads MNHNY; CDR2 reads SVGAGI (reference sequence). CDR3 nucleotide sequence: TGTGCCAGCAAAAACGCCCTCGGCGGCCACTATGGCTACACCTTC. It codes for CASKNALGGHYGYTF.

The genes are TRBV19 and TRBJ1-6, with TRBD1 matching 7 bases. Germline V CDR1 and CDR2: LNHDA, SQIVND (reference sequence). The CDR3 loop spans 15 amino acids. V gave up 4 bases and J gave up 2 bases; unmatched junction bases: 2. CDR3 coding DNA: TGTGCCAGTAGTACCGGGACAGCCTATAATTCACCCCTCCACTTT. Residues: CASSTGTAYNSPLHF.

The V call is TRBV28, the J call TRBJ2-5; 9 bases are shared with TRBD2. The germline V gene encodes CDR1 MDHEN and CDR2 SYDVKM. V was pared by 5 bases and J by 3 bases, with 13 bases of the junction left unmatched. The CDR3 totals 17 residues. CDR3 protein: CASSMPRLAERKETQYF. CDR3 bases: TGTGCCAGCAGTATGCCACGACTAGCGGAGAGGAAAGAGACCCAGTACTTC.

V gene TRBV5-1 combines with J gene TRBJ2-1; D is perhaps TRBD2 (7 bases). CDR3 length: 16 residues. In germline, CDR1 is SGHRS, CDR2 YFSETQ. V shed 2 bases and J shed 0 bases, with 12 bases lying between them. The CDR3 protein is CASSFEGGISYNEQFF. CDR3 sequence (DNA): TGCGCCAGCAGCTTCGAGGGGGGGATCTCCTACAATGAGCAGTTCTTC.

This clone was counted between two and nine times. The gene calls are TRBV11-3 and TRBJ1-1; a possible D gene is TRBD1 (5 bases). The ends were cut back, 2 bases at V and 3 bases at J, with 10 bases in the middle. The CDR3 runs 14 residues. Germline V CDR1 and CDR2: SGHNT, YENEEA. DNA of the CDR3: TGTGCCAGCAGCTTACGAACGGGACACACTGAAGCTTTCTTT. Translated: CASSLRTGHTEAFF.

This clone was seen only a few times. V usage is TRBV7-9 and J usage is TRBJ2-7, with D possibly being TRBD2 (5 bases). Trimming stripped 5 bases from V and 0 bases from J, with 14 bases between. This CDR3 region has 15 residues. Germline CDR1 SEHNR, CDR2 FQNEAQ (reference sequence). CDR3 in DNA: TGTGCCAGCAGCCCCATTCGGGGTAGCTCCTACGAGCAGTACTTC. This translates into CASSPIRGSSYEQYF.

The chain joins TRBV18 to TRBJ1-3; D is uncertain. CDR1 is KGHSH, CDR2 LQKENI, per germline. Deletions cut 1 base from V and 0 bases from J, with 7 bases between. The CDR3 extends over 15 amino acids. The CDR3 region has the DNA TGTGCCAGCTCACCACGGGATTACTCTGGAAACACCATATATTTT. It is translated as CASSPRDYSGNTIYF. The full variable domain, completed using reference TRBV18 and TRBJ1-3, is NAGVMQNPRHLVRRRGQEARLRCSPMKGHSHVYWYRQLPEEGLKFMVYLQKENIIDESGMPKERFSAEFPKEGPSILRIQQVVRGDSAAYFCASSPRDYSGNTIYFGEGSWLTVV.

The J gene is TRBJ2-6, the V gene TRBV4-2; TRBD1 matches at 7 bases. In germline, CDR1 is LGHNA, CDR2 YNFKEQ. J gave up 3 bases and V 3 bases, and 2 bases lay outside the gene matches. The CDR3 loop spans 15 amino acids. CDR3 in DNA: TGTGCCAGCAGCCAGGCAGGGGGTGGGGCCAACGTCCTGACTTTC. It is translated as CASSQAGGGANVLTF.